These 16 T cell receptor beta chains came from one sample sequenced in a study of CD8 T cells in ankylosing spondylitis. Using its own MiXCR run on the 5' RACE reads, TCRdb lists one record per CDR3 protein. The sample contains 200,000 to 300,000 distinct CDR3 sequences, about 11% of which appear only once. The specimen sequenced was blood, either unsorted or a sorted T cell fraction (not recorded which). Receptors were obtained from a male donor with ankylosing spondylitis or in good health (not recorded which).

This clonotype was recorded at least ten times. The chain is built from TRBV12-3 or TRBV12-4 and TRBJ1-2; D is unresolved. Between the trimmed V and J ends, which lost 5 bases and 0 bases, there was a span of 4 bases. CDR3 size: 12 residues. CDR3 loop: CASSQSNYGYTF. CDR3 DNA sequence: TGTGCCAGCAGTCAGTCTAACTATGGCTACACCTTC.

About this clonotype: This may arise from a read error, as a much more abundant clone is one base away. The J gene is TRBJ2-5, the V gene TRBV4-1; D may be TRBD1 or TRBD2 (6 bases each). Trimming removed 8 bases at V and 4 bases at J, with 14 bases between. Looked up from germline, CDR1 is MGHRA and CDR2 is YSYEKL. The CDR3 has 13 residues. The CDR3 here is CASGRGPGETQYF. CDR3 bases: TGCGCCAGCGGCCGGGGGCCGGGAGAGACCCAGTACTTC.

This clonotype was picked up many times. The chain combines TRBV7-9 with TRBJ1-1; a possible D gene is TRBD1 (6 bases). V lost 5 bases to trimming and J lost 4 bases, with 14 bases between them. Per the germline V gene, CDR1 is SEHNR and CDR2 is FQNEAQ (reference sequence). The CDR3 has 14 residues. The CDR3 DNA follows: TGTGCCAGCAGCAGATTACAGGGATTCACTGAAGCTTTCTTT. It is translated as CASSRLQGFTEAFF.

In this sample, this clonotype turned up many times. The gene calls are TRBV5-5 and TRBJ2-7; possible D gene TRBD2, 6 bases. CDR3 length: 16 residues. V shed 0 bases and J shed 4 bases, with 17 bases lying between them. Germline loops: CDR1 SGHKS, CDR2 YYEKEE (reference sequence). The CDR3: CASSLAGRGSGYEQYF. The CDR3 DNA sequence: TGTGCCAGCAGCTTGGCCGGTCGGGGGAGTGGTTACGAGCAGTACTTC.

The CDR3 spells CSARETGQVGEQYF. The DNA of the CDR3 is TGCAGTGCTAGAGAGACAGGACAAGTGGGAGAGCAGTACTTC. The V gene is TRBV20-1, the J gene TRBJ2-7; maybe TRBD1 (6 bases). V lost 0 bases to trimming and J lost 7 bases, with 16 bases between them. Germline CDR1 is DFQATT and CDR2 is SNEGSKA (reference sequence). CDR3 length equals 14 residues.

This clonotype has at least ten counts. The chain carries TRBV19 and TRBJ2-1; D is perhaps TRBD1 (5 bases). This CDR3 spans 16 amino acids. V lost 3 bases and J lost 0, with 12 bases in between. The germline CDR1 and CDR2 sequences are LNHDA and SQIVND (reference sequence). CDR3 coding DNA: TGTGCCAGTAGTATGACAGCTTCAAGCTCCTACAATGAGCAGTTCTTC. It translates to CASSMTASSSYNEQFF.

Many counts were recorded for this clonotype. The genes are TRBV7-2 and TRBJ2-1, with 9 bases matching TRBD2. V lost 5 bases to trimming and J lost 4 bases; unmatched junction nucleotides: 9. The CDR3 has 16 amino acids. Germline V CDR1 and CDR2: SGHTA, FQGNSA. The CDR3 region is CASSPHRTSAYNEQFF. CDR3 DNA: TGTGCCAGCAGCCCCCATCGGACTAGCGCGTACAATGAGCAGTTCTTC.

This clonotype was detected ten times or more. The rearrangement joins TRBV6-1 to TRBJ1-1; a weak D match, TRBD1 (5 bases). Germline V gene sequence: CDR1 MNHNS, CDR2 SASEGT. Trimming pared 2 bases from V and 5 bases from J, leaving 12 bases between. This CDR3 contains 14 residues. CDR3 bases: TGTGCCAGCAGTGAACACGGGGGGAAGACTGAAGCTTTCTTT. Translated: CASSEHGGKTEAFF.

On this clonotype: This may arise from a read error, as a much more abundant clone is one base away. In nucleotides, the CDR3 is TGTGCCGGCAGTTTGGGGACCTTCGACGAGCAGTACTTC. Translation gives CAGSLGTFDEQYF. The rearrangement links TRBV28 to TRBJ2-7; D possibly matches TRBD1 or TRBD2 (5 bases each). The CDR3 length is 13 residues. Germline V gene lookup returns CDR1 MDHEN and CDR2 SYDVKM.

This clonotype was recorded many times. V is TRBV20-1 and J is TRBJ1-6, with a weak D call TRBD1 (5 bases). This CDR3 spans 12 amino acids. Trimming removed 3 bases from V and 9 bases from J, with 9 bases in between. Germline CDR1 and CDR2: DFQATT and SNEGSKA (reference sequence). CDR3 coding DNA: TGCAGTGCTAGTGCCCAGGGTTCACCCCTCCACTTT. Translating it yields CSASAQGSPLHF.

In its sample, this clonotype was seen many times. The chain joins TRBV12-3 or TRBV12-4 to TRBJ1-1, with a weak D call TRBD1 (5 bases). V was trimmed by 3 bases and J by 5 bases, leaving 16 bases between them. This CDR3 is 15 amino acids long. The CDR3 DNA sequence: TGTGCCAGCAGTTTTCCGGCAGGTCGGGGGACTGAAGCTTTCTTT. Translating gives CASSFPAGRGTEAFF.

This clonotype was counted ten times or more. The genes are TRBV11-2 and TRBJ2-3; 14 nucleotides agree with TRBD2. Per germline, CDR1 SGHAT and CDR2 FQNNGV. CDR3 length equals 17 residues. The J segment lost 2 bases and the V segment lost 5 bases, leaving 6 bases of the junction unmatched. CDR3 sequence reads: CASSLRTSGRITDTQYF. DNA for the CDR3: TGTGCCAGCAGCCTGAGGACTAGCGGGAGGATCACAGATACGCAGTATTTT.

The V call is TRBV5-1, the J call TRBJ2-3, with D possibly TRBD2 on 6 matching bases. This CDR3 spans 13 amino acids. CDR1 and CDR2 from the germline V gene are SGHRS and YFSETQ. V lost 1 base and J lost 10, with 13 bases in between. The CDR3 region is CASSLTDAGSQYF. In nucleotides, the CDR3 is TGCGCCAGCAGCTTGACGGACGCGGGGTCGCAGTATTTT. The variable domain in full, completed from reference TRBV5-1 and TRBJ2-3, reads KAGVTQTPRYLIKTRGQQVTLSCSPISGHRSVSWYQQTPGQGLQFLFEYFSETQRNKGNFPGRFSGRQFSNSRSEMNVSTLELGDSALYLCASSLTDAGSQYFGPGTRLTVL.

CDR3 in amino acids: CASSLGQIFTSGANVLTF. Here the CDR3 DNA reads TGCGCCAGCAGCTTGGGACAGATTTTTACTTCTGGGGCCAACGTCCTGACTTTC. The genes are TRBV5-1 and TRBJ2-6, with D possibly matching TRBD1 (5 bases). Trimming pared 0 bases from V and 1 base from J, leaving 14 bases between. This CDR3 has 18 residues. The germline CDR1 and CDR2 sequences are SGHRS and YFSETQ.

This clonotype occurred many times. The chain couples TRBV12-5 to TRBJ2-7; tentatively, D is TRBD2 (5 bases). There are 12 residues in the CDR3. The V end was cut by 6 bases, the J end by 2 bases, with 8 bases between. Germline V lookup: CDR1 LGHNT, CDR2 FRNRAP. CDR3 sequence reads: CASGLGTYEQYF. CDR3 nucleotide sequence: TGTGCTAGTGGCCTCGGGACCTACGAGCAGTACTTC.

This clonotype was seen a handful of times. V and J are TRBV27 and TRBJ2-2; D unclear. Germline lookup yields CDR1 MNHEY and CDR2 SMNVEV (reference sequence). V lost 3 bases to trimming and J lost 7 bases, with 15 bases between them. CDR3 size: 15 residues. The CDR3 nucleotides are TGTGCCAGCAGTTTTCTCGGCCTTAAAGGCGGGGAGCTGTTTTTT. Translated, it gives CASSFLGLKGGELFF.